This TCR beta chain was sequenced during a study of T cells in Graves' hyperthyroidism and ophthalmopathy. Notes on the study in general: Ophthalmopathy was predicted by the model a median of 6.5 months ahead of onset. Most thyroid clonotypes expanded above 0.001 appeared in blood too.

Germline-derived CDR1 and CDR2 are SGHVS and FQNEAQ. Trimming removed 4 bases from V and 7 bases from J; junction bases left unmatched: 3. This CDR3 region has 13 residues. From RNA transcripts, TCR beta CDR3 regions were amplified. HTBI primers were the set used in a first-round RT-PCR of the TCR CDR3. From the multiplex PCR reads, TCRdb called clonotypes with MiXCR, one entry per CDR3 protein. The sample gives 700,000 to 850,000 distinct CDR3 sequences, just over 35% of which show up once; 30% to 40% is in the top ten. Lactation, pregnancy, other autoimmune disease or uncontrolled infection excluded patients. This clonotype came up many times. Its antigen is still unknown.

This clonotype was sampled from a woman in her forties with Graves' hyperthyroidism. Sample: blood. This rearrangement joins TRBV7-8 to TRBJ1-2, with 10 bases fitting TRBD1. DNA for the CDR3: TGTGCCAGCAGCTCAGGGACAGGGGTTGGCTACACCTTC. Translating it yields CASSSGTGVGYTF.